This T cell receptor (beta chain) was obtained from a study of T-cell reconstitution after alpha-beta-depleted transplantation in children. This clonotype was recorded many times. No antigen is known for it. V lost 0 bases and J lost 3, with 12 bases in between. The CDR3 length is 16 residues. Germline V CDR1 and CDR2: LGHNA, YSLEER. Using unique molecular identifiers, the investigators prepared the TCRbeta library. From the PCR reads, TCRdb called clonotypes with MiXCR, one entry per CDR3 protein. The sample contains hundreds of thousands of distinct CDR3 sequences, 10% of which appear only once. Notes on the study in general: For some patients, TCRbeta diversity was high at day 60 because of recipient T cells and thymic progenitors that survived. When one year had passed after transplant, most T-cell counts and diversity came from newly produced T cells. The study reportedly traced alpha-beta T cells about two months after transplant to several hundred expanded graft clones.

The source is a boy younger than two with acute myeloid leukemia, due to receive a stem cell transplant. The sample was PBMCs, taken before TCRalphabeta/CD19-depleted stem cell transplant. V gene TRBV4-3 combines with J gene TRBJ1-3; D gene ambiguous. The CDR3 sequence is CASSQERPHYGNTIYF. The CDR3 nucleotides are TGCGCCAGCAGCCAAGAGCGACCCCACTATGGAAACACCATATATTTT.